Shown below are 32 T cell receptor beta chains from a single sample sequenced in a study of CD8+ T cells in alopecia areata. RNA extraction and reverse transcription yielded cDNA as sequencing template. Some clones are missing from TCRdb's copy, which holds only in-frame ones; the method was immunoSEQ multiplex PCR. The repertoire holds 110,000 to 150,000 clones, with around 49% as singletons. The sample was CD4+ T cells sorted from blood, taken at week 0. All receptors come from a human donor with alopecia areata.

V usage is TRBV7-3 and J usage is TRBJ2-5, with TRBD1 as a possible D gene (6 bases). Trimming took off 4 bases at V and 1 base at J, with 13 bases between the two ends. Germline CDR1 SGHTA, CDR2 FQGTGA. The CDR3 runs 15 residues. In DNA form, the CDR3 reads TGTGCCAGCAGCTCCCTACAGGGACCCCAAGAGACCCAGTACTTC. Its protein product is CASSSLQGPQETQYF.

The chain joins TRBV9 to TRBJ1-2; TRBD1 might be the D (6 bases). The length of the CDR3 is 14 residues. V was cut by 0 bases and J by 2 bases, with 8 bases left in between. CDR1 and CDR2 (germline): SGDLS, YYNGEE. The CDR3 DNA reads TGTGCCAGCAGCGTAGGGGGACAAAACTATGGCTACACCTTC. Translated: CASSVGGQNYGYTF.

This clone was seen more than once but under ten times. The chain is built from TRBV18 and TRBJ2-7, with D uncertain. Deletions cut 3 bases from V and 3 bases from J, with 3 bases between. The CDR3 spans 11 residues. From germline, CDR1 is KGHSH and CDR2 LQKENI. For the CDR3, the DNA is TGTGCCAGCTCACCGGACTACGAGCAGTACTTC. This sequence encodes CASSPDYEQYF.

The chain employs TRBV2 and TRBJ2-2; D may correspond to TRBD1 or TRBD2 (6 bases each). Germline V gene lookup returns CDR1 SNHLY and CDR2 FYNNEI. Trimming removed 5 bases at V and 5 bases at J, with 15 bases between. The CDR3 totals 15 residues. The CDR3 DNA follows: TGTGCCAGCAGTAGTTCGACAGGAGGGACCGGGGAGCTGTTTTTT. This gives the protein CASSSSTGGTGELFF.

V usage is TRBV6-1 and J usage is TRBJ2-5, with D hard to call. Germline V CDR1 and CDR2: MNHNS, SASEGT. This CDR3 contains 13 residues. V was shortened by 4 bases and J by 4 bases, with 10 bases between the two germline ends. The CDR3 region has the DNA TGTGCCAGCAGTGTGCTCCAGAGAGAGACCCAGTACTTC. It specifies CASSVLQRETQYF.

The chain links TRBV5-1 to TRBJ2-7; 10 bases align to TRBD1. Trimming removed 5 bases from V and 6 bases from J; junction bases left unmatched: 5. Germline V gene sequence: CDR1 SGHRS, CDR2 YFSETQ. CDR3 length: 13 residues. CDR3 sequence (DNA): TGCGCCAGCAGGTGGACAGGGGGTATCGAGCAGTACTTC. Encoded protein: CASRWTGGIEQYF.

The V call is TRBV7-3, the J call TRBJ2-3, with 11 nucleotides matching TRBD2. Per the germline V gene, CDR1 is SGHTA and CDR2 is FQGTGA. After removal of 5 bases from V and 10 bases from J, the junction contained 8 bases not matched to a gene. CDR3 length equals 14 residues. The CDR3 loop is CASSLGTSGDAQYF. The CDR3 nucleotides are TGTGCCAGCAGCCTGGGGACTAGCGGCGACGCGCAGTATTTT.

This clone has just a few counts. The chain joins TRBV7-3 to TRBJ2-5; D remains unclear. V lost 1 base and J 1 base, leaving 10 bases between the germline ends. This CDR3 region has 15 residues. Germline assignment: CDR1 SGHTA and CDR2 FQGTGA. CDR3 protein: CASSLNSASQETQYF. The CDR3 DNA reads as TGTGCCAGCAGCTTAAATTCGGCCAGCCAAGAGACCCAGTACTTC.

The J gene is TRBJ1-5, the V gene TRBV7-2; no clear D gene. This CDR3 has 13 amino acids. CDR1 is SGHTA and CDR2 is FQGNSA in the germline V gene. V lost 2 bases, J lost 4 bases, and 6 bases lay in between. For the CDR3, the DNA is TGTGCCAGCAGCTTAAGACGTAATCAGCCCCAGCATTTT. Translating it yields CASSLRRNQPQHF.

The rearrangement links TRBV29-1 to TRBJ2-3; D is uncertain. Trimming removed 5 bases at V and 6 bases at J, with 15 bases between. The CDR3 sequence is 13 residues long. Germline CDR1 SQVTM, CDR2 ANQGSEA. The chain's CDR3 is CSVSWGRSDTQYF. The CDR3 coding sequence is TGCAGCGTTTCATGGGGTCGGTCCGATACGCAGTATTTT.

The chain employs TRBV7-2 and TRBJ2-7; D ambiguous. Germline CDR1 reads SGHTA; CDR2 reads FQGNSA. The germline V and J ends were trimmed by 1 base and 1 base, with 11 bases remaining between them. The CDR3 totals 15 residues. This CDR3 reads CASSLEENPSYEQYF. The CDR3 region has the DNA TGTGCCAGCAGCTTAGAGGAGAACCCGTCCTACGAGCAGTACTTC.

This clone has just a few counts. This chain joins TRBV29-1 and TRBJ1-2; the match to TRBD1 covers 7 bases. Germline V CDR1 and CDR2: SQVTM, ANQGSEA. This CDR3 region has 12 residues. Losses at the gene ends were 7 bases for V and 7 bases for J; bases not matched to a gene: 9. CDR3 protein: CSARQGLGGYTF. The CDR3 coding sequence is TGCAGCGCAAGACAGGGATTGGGTGGCTACACCTTC.

J is TRBJ1-3 and V is TRBV21-1. TRBV21-1 represents a pseudogene. The CDR3 is made up of 17 amino acids. CDR3 in DNA: TGTGCCAGCAGCAAGTGCCCGGAAGGAGCCTCTGGAAACACCATATATTTT. Its protein is CASSKCPEGASGNTIYF.

V and J are TRBV30 and TRBJ2-7; TRBD2 aligns across 12 bases. J was trimmed by 4 bases and V by 7 bases; bases with no gene match: 2. The CDR3 is made up of 12 amino acids. Germline V CDR1 and CDR2: GTSNPN, SVGIG (reference sequence). The CDR3 is CASSGRAYEQYF. The CDR3 DNA follows: TGTGCCTCTAGCGGGAGGGCGTACGAGCAGTACTTC. Full variable domain (outside the CDR3, taken from reference TRBV30 and TRBJ2-7): SQTIHQWPATLVQPVGSPLSLECTVEGTSNPNLYWYRQAAGRGLQLLFYSVGIGQISSEVPQNLSASRPQDRQFILSSKKLLLSDSGFYLCASSGRAYEQYFGPGTRLTVT.

This clone has just a few counts. In nucleotides, the CDR3 is TGTGCCAGCAGTCCGGCCCCAAGGGGAACTGAAGCTTTCTTT. It translates to CASSPAPRGTEAFF. The chain employs TRBV27 and TRBJ1-1, with D possibly matching TRBD1 (5 bases). V shed 5 bases and J shed 5 bases, with 15 bases lying between them. Germline CDR1 MNHEY, CDR2 SMNVEV (reference sequence). The CDR3 spans 14 residues.

This chain joins TRBV7-2 and TRBJ2-3, with 7 bases aligning to TRBD1. CDR3 length: 14 residues. Trimming removed 4 bases from V and 0 bases from J; junction bases left unmatched: 1. Germline V gene lookup returns CDR1 SGHTA and CDR2 FQGNSA. CDR3 bases: TGTGCCAGCAGCTCGGGACAGAGCACAGATACGCAGTATTTT. It specifies CASSSGQSTDTQYF.

The V gene is TRBV18, the J gene TRBJ1-4; no firm D call. The CDR3 consists of 13 residues. Trimming left V 5 bases short and J 8 bases short, with 12 bases between. Germline CDR1 and CDR2: KGHSH and LQKENI. This CDR3 reads CASSSLRAEKLFF. As DNA, the CDR3 is TGTGCCAGCTCATCACTTAGGGCCGAAAAACTGTTTTTT.

This clone turned up a few times. The V and J genes are TRBV5-1 and TRBJ2-1; D is uncertain. With 5 bases removed from V and 6 bases from J, the gap between germline ends came to 12 bases. Germline-derived CDR1 and CDR2 are SGHRS and YFSETQ. The CDR3 sequence is 13 residues long. This CDR3 reads CASRGESVNEQFF. CDR3 nucleotide sequence: TGCGCCAGCAGGGGTGAGTCCGTCAATGAGCAGTTCTTC.

This clone was recorded only once. This chain joins TRBV6-6 and TRBJ2-5, with TRBD2 identical over 10 bases. The CDR3 spans 16 residues. V was clipped by 6 bases and J by 1 base; unmatched bases: 8. The germline V gene has CDR1 MNHNY and CDR2 SVGAGI (reference sequence). The CDR3, as DNA: TGTGCCAGCAGGCTTAGCGGGAGGCCTCTCCAAGAGACCCAGTACTTC. It specifies CASRLSGRPLQETQYF.

This chain connects TRBV19 to TRBJ2-1; the match to TRBD2 covers 14 bases. This CDR3 contains 16 residues. CDR1 and CDR2 from the germline V gene are LNHDA and SQIVND (reference sequence). The trim removed 9 bases at V and 8 bases at J, leaving 12 bases unmatched. CDR3 sequence: CASSSSGTSGSYEQFF. The DNA for the CDR3 is TGTGCCAGCTCTTCGTCCGGGACTAGCGGGAGCTATGAGCAGTTCTTC.

The chain uses TRBV5-6 and TRBJ2-3; D is possibly TRBD1 (6 bases). V was clipped by 5 bases and J by 10 bases, with 23 bases between them. Germline CDR1 and CDR2: SGHDT and YYEEEE. CDR3 size: 15 residues. As DNA, the CDR3 is TGTGCCAGCAGTTTCGGGACACCCGGGCTGATGGCGCAGTATTTT. Protein sequence: CASSFGTPGLMAQYF.

The sample holds a few counts of this clone. V gene TRBV6-5 combines with J gene TRBJ1-5; D is undetermined. Trimming took off 5 bases at V and 0 bases at J, with 11 bases between the two ends. The CDR3 length is 15 residues. Germline-derived CDR1 and CDR2 are MNHEY and SVGAGI. Written as DNA, the CDR3 is TGTGCCAGCAGTACGGCGGGGTATAGCAATCAGCCCCAGCATTTT. The encoded protein is CASSTAGYSNQPQHF.

V gene TRBV11-2 combines with J gene TRBJ2-7; D may be TRBD1 or TRBD2 (5 bases each). The length of the CDR3 is 12 residues. The V gene lost 1 base and the J gene lost 7 bases, with 8 bases spanning the gap. Germline V lookup: CDR1 SGHAT, CDR2 FQNNGV. The DNA of the CDR3 is TGTGCCAGCAGCTTAGGAGGGGAGGAGCAGTACTTC. This encodes CASSLGGEEQYF.

This clone occurred a few times. CDR3 in DNA: TGCAGCGTCGTACCCGGACAGGGGAGTACCTACGAGCAGTACTTC. Translated: CSVVPGQGSTYEQYF. This chain links TRBV29-1 with TRBJ2-7, with TRBD1 matching 9 bases. There are 15 residues in the CDR3. Germline CDR1 and CDR2: SQVTM and ANQGSEA. V dropped 6 bases and J dropped 2; count of bases not matched to a gene: 11.

The CDR3 bases are TGTGCCAGCAGTGAAGCCCCACTCGGGACTAACCAAGAGACCCAGTACTTC. Translating gives CASSEAPLGTNQETQYF. The rearrangement joins TRBV2 to TRBJ2-5; 7 bases agree with TRBD2. The CDR3 covers 17 residues. The ends lost 0 bases at V and 0 bases at J; junction bases unmatched: 7. Per germline, CDR1 SNHLY and CDR2 FYNNEI.

The chain uses TRBV30 and TRBJ2-1, with D perhaps assigned TRBD1 or TRBD2 (5 bases each). With 1 base removed from V and 5 bases from J, the gap between germline ends came to 12 bases. Per the germline V gene, CDR1 is GTSNPN and CDR2 is SVGIG (reference sequence). This CDR3 is 14 amino acids long. The CDR3 region has the DNA TGTGCCTGGAGTGGGGGGTTAGGGAACAATGAGCAGTTCTTC. This gives the protein CAWSGGLGNNEQFF.

The chain recombines TRBV29-1 with TRBJ2-1, with 7 bases matching TRBD2. With V trimmed by 7 bases and J by 10 bases, 10 bases remained unmatched. The V gene's germline CDR1 is SQVTM and CDR2 ANQGSEA. The CDR3 runs 12 residues. This CDR3 reads CSGQRDLGEQFF. Here the CDR3 DNA reads TGCAGCGGGCAGCGGGATCTAGGGGAGCAGTTCTTC.

The rearrangement links TRBV25-1 to TRBJ2-1; TRBD2 aligns across 14 bases. CDR3 length: 15 residues. J gave up 9 bases and V 3 bases, and 4 bases lay outside the gene matches. CDR1 MGHDK and CDR2 SYGVNS come from the germline V gene. The CDR3 sequence: CASSDPGLAGGEQFF. As DNA, the CDR3 is TGTGCCAGCAGTGACCCCGGACTAGCGGGAGGTGAGCAGTTCTTC.

For the CDR3, the DNA is TGCAGCGTTGTGGTGGGTAGCGTGAACACTGAAGCTTTCTTT. Its translation: CSVVVGSVNTEAFF. This chain links TRBV29-1 with TRBJ1-1, with D unclear. The V and J ends lost 4 bases and 0 bases respectively, with 12 bases between them. CDR3 length: 14 residues. Per the germline V gene, CDR1 is SQVTM and CDR2 is ANQGSEA.

The rearrangement uses TRBV7-2 and TRBJ2-5, with 12 positions matching TRBD2. This CDR3 contains 17 residues. Trimming cost V 3 bases and J 6 bases; bases outside gene matches: 11. The V gene's germline CDR1 is SGHTA and CDR2 FQGNSA. The CDR3 loop reads CASSLSVTSGSAKTQYF. DNA for the CDR3: TGTGCCAGCAGCTTGTCGGTGACTAGCGGGAGCGCGAAGACCCAGTACTTC.

This clone was observed a handful of times. V gene TRBV4-3 combines with J gene TRBJ2-3, with D unresolved. Trimming removed 4 bases from V and 0 bases from J, with 5 bases in between. CDR1 LGHNA and CDR2 YSLEER come from the germline V gene. The CDR3 has 13 amino acids. This CDR3 is CASSPYSTDTQYF. The CDR3 DNA sequence: TGCGCCAGCAGCCCGTATAGCACAGATACGCAGTATTTT.

The genes are TRBV7-2 and TRBJ1-5; D is ambiguous. The germline V and J ends were trimmed by 4 bases and 4 bases, with 8 bases remaining between them. The CDR3 runs 13 residues. In germline, CDR1 is SGHTA, CDR2 FQGNSA. The CDR3 nucleotides read TGTGCCAGCAGCTCCTGGTCGAATCAGCCCCAGCATTTT. Its protein is CASSSWSNQPQHF.